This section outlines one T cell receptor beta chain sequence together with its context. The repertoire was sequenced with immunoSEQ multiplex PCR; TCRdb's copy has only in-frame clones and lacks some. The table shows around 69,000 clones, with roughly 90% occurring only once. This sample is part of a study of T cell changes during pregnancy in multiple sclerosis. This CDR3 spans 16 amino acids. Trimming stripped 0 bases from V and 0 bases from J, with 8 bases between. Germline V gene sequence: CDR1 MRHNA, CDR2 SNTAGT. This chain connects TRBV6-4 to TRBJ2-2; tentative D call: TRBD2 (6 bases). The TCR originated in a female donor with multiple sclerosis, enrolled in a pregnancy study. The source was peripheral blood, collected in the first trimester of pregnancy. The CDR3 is CASSDSTGANTGELFF. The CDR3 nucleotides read TGTGCCAGCAGTGACTCGACGGGAGCGAACACCGGGGAGCTGTTTTTT.